This is a list of T cell receptor beta chains from one sample in a study of identifying expanded T cells in peripheral blood. Some clones are missing from TCRdb's copy, which holds only in-frame ones; the method was immunoSEQ multiplex PCR. Found here are some 95,000 clones, 88% of them singletons; the top ten hold 4.5% to 7%. Sequencing used blood. The receptors were sampled from a person aged 18 to 70 in good health. Both conserved end residues are part of each CDR3. A D gene is named only where the DNA matches it firmly. Expanded clones are given a class, and other clones once, few, many or no size at all.

size	D	V	J	CDR3	DNA
.	.	TRBV6-5	TRBJ1-2	CASMTRWGYGYTF	TGTGCCAGCATGACGAGGTGGGGCTATGGCTACACCTTC
.	.	TRBV2	TRBJ1-1	CASTGDTEGAEAFF	TGTGCCAGCACCGGGGACACTGAAGGCGCTGAAGCTTTCTTT
.	.	TRBV9	TRBJ1-2	CASSVGLGGYGYTF	TGTGCCAGCAGCGTGGGTTTGGGCGGCTATGGCTACACCTTC
.	.	TRBV6-1	TRBJ1-5	CASSGPFLSTQPQHF	TGTGCCAGCAGTGGACCCTTTTTGAGCACTCAGCCCCAGCATTTT
.	TRBD1	TRBV19	TRBJ2-2	CASSEGTAGELFF	TGTGCCAGTAGTGAAGGGACAGCCGGGGAGCTGTTTTTT
.	.	TRBV7-9	TRBJ2-5	CASSFIGSQETQYF	TGTGCCAGCAGCTTTATCGGCAGCCAAGAGACCCAGTACTTC
.	.	TRBV7-9	TRBJ2-3	CASSFLRGGGSTDTQYF	TGTGCCAGCAGCTTCTTGCGTGGGGGCGGAAGCACAGATACGCAGTATTTT
few	TRBD1	TRBV9	TRBJ2-2	CASSATDRGRGELFF	TGTGCCAGCAGCGCCACGGACAGGGGGCGCGGGGAGCTGTTTTTT
.	.	TRBV2	TRBJ1-2	CASSEEGKANYGYTF	TGTGCCAGCAGTGAAGAGGGCAAAGCTAACTATGGCTACACCTTC
.	.	TRBV10-3	TRBJ1-4	CAISVTGSEEKLFF	TGTGCCATCAGCGTTACAGGTTCCGAGGAAAAACTGTTTTTT
.	TRBD1	TRBV7-2	TRBJ2-5	CASSLADRGGETQYF	TGTGCCAGCAGCTTAGCGGACAGGGGGGGGGAGACCCAGTACTTC
.	.	TRBV7-9	TRBJ1-2	CASSPGGGNNYGYTF	TGTGCCAGCAGCCCCGGCGGGGGAAATAACTATGGCTACACCTTC
.	TRBD1	TRBV27	TRBJ2-6	CASSGAGTGGSGANVLTF	TGTGCCAGCAGTGGAGCCGGGACAGGGGGCTCTGGGGCCAACGTCCTGACTTTC
.	.	TRBV18	TRBJ2-7	CASSLSYEQYF	TGTGCCAGCTCACTCTCCTACGAGCAGTACTTC
few	TRBD1	TRBV4-1	TRBJ1-5	CASSQVGGLSQPQHF	TGCGCCAGCAGCCAGGTAGGGGGCCTGAGCCAGCCCCAGCATTTT
once	TRBD2	TRBV14	TRBJ2-5	CASSRLLAFKETQYF	TGTGCCAGCAGCCGCTTACTAGCGTTTAAAGAGACCCAGTACTTC
.	TRBD1	TRBV19	TRBJ1-3	CASSLGQGSGNTIYF	TGTGCCAGTAGTTTGGGACAGGGGTCTGGAAACACCATATATTTT
.	.	TRBV7-9	TRBJ2-1	CASSFTGLMDNEQFF	TGTGCCAGCAGCTTTACAGGGTTAATGGACAATGAGCAGTTCTTC
.	TRBD1	TRBV9	TRBJ2-7	CASSPGQSTYEQYF	TGTGCCAGCTCCCCGGGACAGTCAACCTACGAGCAGTACTTC
.	TRBD2	TRBV14	TRBJ2-7	CASSRGLAGGLGQYF	TGTGCCAGCAGCCGCGGACTAGCGGGAGGCTTAGGGCAGTACTTC